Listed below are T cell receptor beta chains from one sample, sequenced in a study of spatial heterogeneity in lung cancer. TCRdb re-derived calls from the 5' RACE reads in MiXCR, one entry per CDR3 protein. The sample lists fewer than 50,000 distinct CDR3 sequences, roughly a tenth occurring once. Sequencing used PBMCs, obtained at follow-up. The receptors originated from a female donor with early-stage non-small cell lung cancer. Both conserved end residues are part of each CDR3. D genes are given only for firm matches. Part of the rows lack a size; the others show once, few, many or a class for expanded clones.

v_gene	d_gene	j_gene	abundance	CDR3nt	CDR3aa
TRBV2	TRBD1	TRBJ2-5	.	TGTGCCAGCAGTGAAGAACAGGGGCGGCAGACCCAGTACTTC	CASSEEQGRQTQYF
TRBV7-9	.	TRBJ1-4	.	TGTGCCAGCAGCAGCCGCCGACCACGGGAAAAACTGTTTTTT	CASSSRRPREKLFF
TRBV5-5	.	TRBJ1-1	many	TGTGCCAGCAGCTTGGAATGGGGGGAAGCTTTCTTT	CASSLEWGEAFF
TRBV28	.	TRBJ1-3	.	TGTGCCAGCAGCTTTAGGGGAAACACCATATATTTT	CASSFRGNTIYF
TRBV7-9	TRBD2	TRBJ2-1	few	TGTGCCAGCAGACCACCTACTAGCGCTCGCTCCTACAATGAGCAGTTCTTC	CASRPPTSARSYNEQFF
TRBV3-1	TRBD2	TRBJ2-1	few	TGTGCCAGCAGCCATACACAGACCTCTAGCGGGGTATACAATGAGCAGTTCTTC	CASSHTQTSSGVYNEQFF
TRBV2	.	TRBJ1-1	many	TGTGCCAGCAAATTAGGTGGAACTGAAGCTTTCTTT	CASKLGGTEAFF
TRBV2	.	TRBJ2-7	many	TGTGCCAGCAGTGAAGGCCTTCAGGGCTACGAGCAGTACTTC	CASSEGLQGYEQYF
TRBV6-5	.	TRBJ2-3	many	TGTGCCAGCAGTTACGAGGGGGGAGAGACAGATACGCAGTATTTT	CASSYEGGETDTQYF
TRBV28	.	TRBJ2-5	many	TGTGCCAGCAGTTTACCACAGGGCGCCCAAGAGACCCAGTACTTC	CASSLPQGAQETQYF
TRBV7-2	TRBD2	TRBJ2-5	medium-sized	TGTGCCAGCGGACTAGCGGGGGGGCTAACAGAGACCCAGTACTTC	CASGLAGGLTETQYF
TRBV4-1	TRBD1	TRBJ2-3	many	TGCGCCAGCAGCCGGTTGGGACAGGGCCTTACAGATACGCAGTATTTT	CASSRLGQGLTDTQYF
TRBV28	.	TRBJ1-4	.	TGTGCCAGCAGTTTAGTTTCTCAGCCCGAAAAACTGTTTTTT	CASSLVSQPEKLFF
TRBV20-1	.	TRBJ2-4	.	TGCAGTGCCCCTAGAGTAGGTGGAGGAGACATTCAGTACTTC	CSAPRVGGGDIQYF
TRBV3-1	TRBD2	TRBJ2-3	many	TGTGCCAGCAGCCAAGAAGCGGGGGGGCCAGTTTGGGGCACAGATACGCAGTATTTT	CASSQEAGGPVWGTDTQYF
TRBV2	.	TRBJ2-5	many	TGTGCCAGCAGTTACGGAAACCAAGAGACCCAGTACTTC	CASSYGNQETQYF
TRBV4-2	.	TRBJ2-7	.	TGTGCCAGCAGCCTACTAGGAGGGGAACACGAGCAGTACTTC	CASSLLGGEHEQYF
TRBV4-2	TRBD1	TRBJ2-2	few	TGTGCCAGCAGTCAGACAGGGGGCTTTATGGAGCTGTTTTTT	CASSQTGGFMELFF